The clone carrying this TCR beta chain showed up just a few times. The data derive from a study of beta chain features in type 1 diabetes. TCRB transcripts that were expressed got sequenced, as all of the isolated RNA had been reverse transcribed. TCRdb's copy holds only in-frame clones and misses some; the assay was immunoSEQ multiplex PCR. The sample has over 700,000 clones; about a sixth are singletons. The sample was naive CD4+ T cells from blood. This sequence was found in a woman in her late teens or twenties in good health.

CDR3 in DNA: TGTGCCAGCACATTGGCAGGGAATCAGCCCCAGCATTTT. Protein product: CASTLAGNQPQHF. The V gene is TRBV28, the J gene TRBJ1-5; the D gene is possibly TRBD1 (5 bases). Looked up from germline, CDR1 is MDHEN and CDR2 is SYDVKM. The CDR3 runs 13 residues. V was trimmed by 7 bases and J by 4 bases, leaving 11 bases between them.